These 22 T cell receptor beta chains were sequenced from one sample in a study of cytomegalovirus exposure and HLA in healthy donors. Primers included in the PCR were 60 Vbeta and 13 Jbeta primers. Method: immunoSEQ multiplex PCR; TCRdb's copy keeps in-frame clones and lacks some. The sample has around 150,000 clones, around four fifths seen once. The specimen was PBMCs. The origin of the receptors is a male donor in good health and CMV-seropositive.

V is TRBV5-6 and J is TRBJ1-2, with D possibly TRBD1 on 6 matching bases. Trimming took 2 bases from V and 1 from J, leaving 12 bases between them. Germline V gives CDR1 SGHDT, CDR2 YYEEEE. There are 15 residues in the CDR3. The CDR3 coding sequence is TGTGCCAGCAGCTTACAGGGACCTTTTAACTATGGCTACACCTTC. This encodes CASSLQGPFNYGYTF.

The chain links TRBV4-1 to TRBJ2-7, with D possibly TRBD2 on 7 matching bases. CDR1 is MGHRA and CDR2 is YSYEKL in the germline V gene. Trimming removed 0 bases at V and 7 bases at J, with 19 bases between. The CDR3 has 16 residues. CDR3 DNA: TGCGCCAGCAGCCAAGATAAAGTGGGGGGGCCGCGGGAGCAGTACTTC. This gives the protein CASSQDKVGGPREQYF.

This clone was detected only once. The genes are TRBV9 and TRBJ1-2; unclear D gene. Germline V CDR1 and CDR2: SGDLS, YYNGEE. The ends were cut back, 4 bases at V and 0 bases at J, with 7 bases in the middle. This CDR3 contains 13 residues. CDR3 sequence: CASSLSTNYGYTF. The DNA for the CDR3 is TGTGCCAGCAGCCTCAGTACTAACTATGGCTACACCTTC.

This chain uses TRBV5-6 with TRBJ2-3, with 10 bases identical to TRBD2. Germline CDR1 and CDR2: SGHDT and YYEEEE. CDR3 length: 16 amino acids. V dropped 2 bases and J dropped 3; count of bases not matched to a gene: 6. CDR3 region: CASSFITSGETDTQYF. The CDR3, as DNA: TGTGCCAGCAGCTTCATAACTAGCGGGGAAACAGATACGCAGTATTTT.

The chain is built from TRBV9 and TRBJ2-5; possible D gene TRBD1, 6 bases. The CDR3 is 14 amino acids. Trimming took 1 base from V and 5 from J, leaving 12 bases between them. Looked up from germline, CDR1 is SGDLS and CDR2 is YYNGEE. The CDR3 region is CASSVRGGYETQYF. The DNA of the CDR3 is TGTGCCAGCAGCGTACGAGGGGGATATGAGACCCAGTACTTC.

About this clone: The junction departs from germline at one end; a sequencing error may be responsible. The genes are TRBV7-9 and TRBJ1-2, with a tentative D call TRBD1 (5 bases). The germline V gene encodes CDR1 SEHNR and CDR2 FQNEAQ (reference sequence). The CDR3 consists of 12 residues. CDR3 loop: CSSSISGYGYTF. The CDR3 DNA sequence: TGTTCCAGCAGCATCTCAGGGTATGGCTACACCTTC. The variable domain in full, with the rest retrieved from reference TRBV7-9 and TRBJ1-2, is DTGVSQNPRHKITKRGQNVTFRCDPISEHNRLYWYRQTLGQGPEFLTYFQNEAQLEKSRLLSDRFSAERPKGSFSTLEIQRTEQGDSAMYLCSSSISGYGYTFGSGTRLTVV.

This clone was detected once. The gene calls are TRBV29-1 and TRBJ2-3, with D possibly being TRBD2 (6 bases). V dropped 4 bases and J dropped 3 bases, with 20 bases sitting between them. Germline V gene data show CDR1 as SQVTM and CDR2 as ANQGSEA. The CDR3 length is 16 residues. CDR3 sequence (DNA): TGCAGCGTTGTCGTCCAAAGCGGGCGAATTACAGATACGCAGTATTTT. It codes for CSVVVQSGRITDTQYF.

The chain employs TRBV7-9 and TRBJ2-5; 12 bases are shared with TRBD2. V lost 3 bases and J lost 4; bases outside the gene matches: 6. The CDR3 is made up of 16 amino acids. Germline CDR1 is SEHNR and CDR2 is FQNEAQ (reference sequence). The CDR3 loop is CASSLDLAGGPETQYF. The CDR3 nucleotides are TGTGCCAGCAGCTTGGATCTAGCGGGGGGGCCAGAGACCCAGTACTTC.

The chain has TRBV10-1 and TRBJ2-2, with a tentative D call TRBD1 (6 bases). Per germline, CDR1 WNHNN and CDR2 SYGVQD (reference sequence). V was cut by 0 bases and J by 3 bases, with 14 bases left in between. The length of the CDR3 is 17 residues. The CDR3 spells CASSESNVAGDTGELFF. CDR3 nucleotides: TGCGCCAGCAGTGAGTCGAATGTAGCAGGGGACACCGGGGAGCTGTTTTTT.

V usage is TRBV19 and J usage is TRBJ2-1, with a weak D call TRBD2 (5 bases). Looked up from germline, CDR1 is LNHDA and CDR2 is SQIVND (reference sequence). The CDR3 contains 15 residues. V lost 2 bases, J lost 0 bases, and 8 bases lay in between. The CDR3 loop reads CASSIQRSSYNEQFF. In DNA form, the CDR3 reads TGTGCCAGTAGTATACAGCGGAGCTCCTACAATGAGCAGTTCTTC.

The CDR3 loop is CASSPVNTYEQYF. The CDR3 coding sequence is TGTGCCAGCAGCCCCGTTAACACCTACGAGCAGTACTTC. This sequence joins TRBV11-2 and TRBJ2-7; D remains ambiguous. Trimming pared 5 bases from V and 2 bases from J, leaving 10 bases between. CDR3 length: 13 amino acids. Germline CDR1 and CDR2: SGHAT and FQNNGV.

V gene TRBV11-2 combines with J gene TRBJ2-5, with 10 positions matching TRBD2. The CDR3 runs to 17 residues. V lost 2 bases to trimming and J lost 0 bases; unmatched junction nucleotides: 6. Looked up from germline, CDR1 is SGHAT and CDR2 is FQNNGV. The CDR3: CASSLRLLAGNQETQYF. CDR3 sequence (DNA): TGTGCCAGCAGCTTACGGCTACTAGCGGGGAACCAAGAGACCCAGTACTTC.

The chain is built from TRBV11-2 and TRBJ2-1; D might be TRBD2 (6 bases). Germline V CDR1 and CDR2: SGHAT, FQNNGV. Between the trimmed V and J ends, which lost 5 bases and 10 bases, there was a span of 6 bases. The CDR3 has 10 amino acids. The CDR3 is CASSAGEQFF. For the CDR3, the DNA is TGTGCCAGCAGCGCGGGAGAGCAGTTCTTC.

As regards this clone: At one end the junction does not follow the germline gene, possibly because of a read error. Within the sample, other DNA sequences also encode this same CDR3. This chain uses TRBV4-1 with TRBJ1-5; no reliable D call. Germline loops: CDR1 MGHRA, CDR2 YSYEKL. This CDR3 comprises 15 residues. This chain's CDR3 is CASSQGEAFNQPQHF. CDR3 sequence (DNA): TGCGCCAGCAGCCAAGGGGAGGCTTTCAATCAACCCCAGCATTTT.

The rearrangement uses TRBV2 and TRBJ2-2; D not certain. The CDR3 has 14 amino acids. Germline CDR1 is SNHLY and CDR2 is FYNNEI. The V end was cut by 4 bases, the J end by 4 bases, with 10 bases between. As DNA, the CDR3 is TGTGCCAGCAGTGGGGCCTCAAGCACCGGGGAGCTGTTTTTT. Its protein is CASSGASSTGELFF.

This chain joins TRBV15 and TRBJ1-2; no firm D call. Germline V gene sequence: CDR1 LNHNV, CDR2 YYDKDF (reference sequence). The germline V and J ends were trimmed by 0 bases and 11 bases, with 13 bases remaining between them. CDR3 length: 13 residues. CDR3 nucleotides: TGTGCCACCAGCAGAGATTATAACGGAGGGTACACCTTC. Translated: CATSRDYNGGYTF.

CDR3 loop: CASSTEYGYTF. The CDR3 DNA is TGTGCCAGCAGTACAGAGTATGGCTACACCTTC. The V gene is TRBV6-6, the J gene TRBJ1-2; no definite D call. The V end lost 5 bases, the J end lost 5 bases, and 6 bases lay between the germline ends. CDR3 length: 11 amino acids. Germline-derived CDR1 and CDR2 are MNHNY and SVGAGI (reference sequence).

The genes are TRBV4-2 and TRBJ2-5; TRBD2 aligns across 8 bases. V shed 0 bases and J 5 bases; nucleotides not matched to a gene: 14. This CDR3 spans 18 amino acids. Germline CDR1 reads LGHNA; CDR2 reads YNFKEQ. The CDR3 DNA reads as TGTGCCAGCAGCCAAGATTTAACTAACGGGGGGGCCAGCGAGACCCAGTACTTC. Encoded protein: CASSQDLTNGGASETQYF.

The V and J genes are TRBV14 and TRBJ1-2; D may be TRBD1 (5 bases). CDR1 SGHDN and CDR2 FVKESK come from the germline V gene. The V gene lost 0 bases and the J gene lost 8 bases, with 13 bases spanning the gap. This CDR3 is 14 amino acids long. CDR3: CASSQDPGRIGYTF. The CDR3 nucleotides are TGTGCCAGCAGCCAAGATCCAGGGCGTATAGGCTACACCTTC.

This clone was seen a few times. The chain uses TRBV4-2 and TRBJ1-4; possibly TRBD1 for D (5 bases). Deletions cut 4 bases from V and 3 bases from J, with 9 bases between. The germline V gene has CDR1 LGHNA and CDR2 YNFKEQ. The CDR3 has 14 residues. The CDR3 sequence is CASSRRDSNEKLFF. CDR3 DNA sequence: TGTGCCAGCAGCCGCAGGGATTCTAATGAAAAACTGTTTTTT.

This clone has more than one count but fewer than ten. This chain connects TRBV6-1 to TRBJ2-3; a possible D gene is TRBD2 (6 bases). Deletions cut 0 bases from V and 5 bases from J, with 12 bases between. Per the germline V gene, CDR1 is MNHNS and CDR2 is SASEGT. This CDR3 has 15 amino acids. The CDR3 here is CASSEARWEVDTQYF. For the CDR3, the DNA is TGTGCCAGCAGTGAAGCGAGGTGGGAGGTAGATACGCAGTATTTT.

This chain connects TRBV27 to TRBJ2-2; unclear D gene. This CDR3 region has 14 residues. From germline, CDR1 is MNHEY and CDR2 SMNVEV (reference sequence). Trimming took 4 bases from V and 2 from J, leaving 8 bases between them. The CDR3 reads CASSSRLNTGELFF. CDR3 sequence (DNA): TGTGCCAGCAGTTCCAGACTTAACACCGGGGAGCTGTTTTTT.